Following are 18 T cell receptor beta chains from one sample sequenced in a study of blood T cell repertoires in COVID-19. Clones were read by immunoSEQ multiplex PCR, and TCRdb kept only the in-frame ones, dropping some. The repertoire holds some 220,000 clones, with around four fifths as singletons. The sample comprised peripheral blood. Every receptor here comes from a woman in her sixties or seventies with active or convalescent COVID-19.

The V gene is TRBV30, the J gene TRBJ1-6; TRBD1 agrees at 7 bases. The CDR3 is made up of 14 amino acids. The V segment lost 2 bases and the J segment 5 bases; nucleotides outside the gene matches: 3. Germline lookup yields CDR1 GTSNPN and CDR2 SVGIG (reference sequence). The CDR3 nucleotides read TGTGCCTGGAGTAAAGGGGGCCATAATTCACCCCTCCACTTT. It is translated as CAWSKGGHNSPLHF. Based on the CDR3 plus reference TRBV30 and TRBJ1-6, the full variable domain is SQTIHQWPATLVQPVGSPLSLECTVEGTSNPNLYWYRQAAGRGLQLLFYSVGIGQISSEVPQNLSASRPQDRQFILSSKKLLLSDSGFYLCAWSKGGHNSPLHFGNGTRLTVT.

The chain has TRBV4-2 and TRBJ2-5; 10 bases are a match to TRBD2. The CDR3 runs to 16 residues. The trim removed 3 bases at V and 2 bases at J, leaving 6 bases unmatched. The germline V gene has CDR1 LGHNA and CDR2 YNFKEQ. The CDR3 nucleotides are TGTGCCAGCAGCCAGGCCGGGACTAGCGAACAAGAGACCCAGTACTTC. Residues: CASSQAGTSEQETQYF.

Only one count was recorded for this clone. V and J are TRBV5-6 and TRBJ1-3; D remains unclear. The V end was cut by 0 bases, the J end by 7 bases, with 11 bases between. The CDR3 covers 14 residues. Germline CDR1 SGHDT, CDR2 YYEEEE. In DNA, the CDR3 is TGTGCCAGCAGCTTGGCGTGGTCAGTCAACACCATATATTTT. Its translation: CASSLAWSVNTIYF.

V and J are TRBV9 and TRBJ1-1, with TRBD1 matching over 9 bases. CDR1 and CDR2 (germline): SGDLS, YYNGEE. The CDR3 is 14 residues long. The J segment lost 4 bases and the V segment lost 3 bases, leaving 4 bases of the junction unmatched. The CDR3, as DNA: TGTGCCAGCAGCGACACAGGGGGCCTCACTGAAGCTTTCTTT. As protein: CASSDTGGLTEAFF.

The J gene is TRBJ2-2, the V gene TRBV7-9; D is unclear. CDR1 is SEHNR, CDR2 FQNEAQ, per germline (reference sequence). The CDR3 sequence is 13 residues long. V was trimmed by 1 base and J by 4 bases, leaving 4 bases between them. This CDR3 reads CASSLEATGELFF. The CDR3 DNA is TGTGCCAGCAGCTTAGAAGCCACCGGGGAGCTGTTTTTT.

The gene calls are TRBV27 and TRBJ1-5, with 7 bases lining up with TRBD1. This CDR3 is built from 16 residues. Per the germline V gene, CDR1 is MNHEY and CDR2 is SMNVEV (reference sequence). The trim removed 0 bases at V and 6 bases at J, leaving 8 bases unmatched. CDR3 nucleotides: TGTGCCAGCAGTTTATCGCAGGGGGTCTTAGGTCAGCCCCAGCATTTT. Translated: CASSLSQGVLGQPQHF.

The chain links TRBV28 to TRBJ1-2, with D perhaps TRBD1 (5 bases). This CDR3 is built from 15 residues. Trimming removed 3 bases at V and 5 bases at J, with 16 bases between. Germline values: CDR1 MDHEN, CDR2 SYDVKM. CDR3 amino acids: CASSFRAGTTYGYTF. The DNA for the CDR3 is TGTGCCAGCAGTTTTAGGGCAGGGACTACGTATGGCTACACCTTC.

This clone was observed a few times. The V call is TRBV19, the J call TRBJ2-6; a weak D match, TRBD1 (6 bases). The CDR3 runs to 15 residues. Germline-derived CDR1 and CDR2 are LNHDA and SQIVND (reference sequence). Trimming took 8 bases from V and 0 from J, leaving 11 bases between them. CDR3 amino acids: CASRTAASGANVLTF. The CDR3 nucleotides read TGTGCCAGTCGGACAGCGGCCTCTGGGGCCAACGTCCTGACTTTC.

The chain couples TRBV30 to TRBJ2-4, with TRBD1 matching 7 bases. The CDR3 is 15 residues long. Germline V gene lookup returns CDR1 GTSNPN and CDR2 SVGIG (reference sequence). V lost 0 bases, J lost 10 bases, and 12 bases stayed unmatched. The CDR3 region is CAWSVTPPRQGIQYF. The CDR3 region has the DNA TGTGCCTGGAGTGTAACCCCCCCCCGACAGGGTATTCAGTACTTC.

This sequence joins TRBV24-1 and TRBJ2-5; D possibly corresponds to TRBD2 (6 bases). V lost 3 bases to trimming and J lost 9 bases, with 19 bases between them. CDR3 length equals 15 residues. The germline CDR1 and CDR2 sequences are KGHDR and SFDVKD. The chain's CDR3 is CATSDRGGGGKAQYF. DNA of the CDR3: TGTGCCACCAGTGATCGCGGAGGTGGGGGGAAGGCCCAGTACTTC.

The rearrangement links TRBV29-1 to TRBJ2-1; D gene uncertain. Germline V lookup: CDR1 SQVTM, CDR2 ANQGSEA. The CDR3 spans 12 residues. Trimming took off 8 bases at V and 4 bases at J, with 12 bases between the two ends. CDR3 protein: CSPKTLYNEQFF. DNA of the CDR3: TGCAGCCCCAAGACACTTTACAATGAGCAGTTCTTC.

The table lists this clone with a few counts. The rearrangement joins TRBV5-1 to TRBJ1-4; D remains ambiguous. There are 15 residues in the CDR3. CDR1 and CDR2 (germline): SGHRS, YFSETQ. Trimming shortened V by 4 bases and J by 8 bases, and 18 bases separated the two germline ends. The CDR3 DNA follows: TGCGCCAGCAGCCCCCAAGGTGGGCCGGTCGAAAAACTGTTTTTT. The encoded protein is CASSPQGGPVEKLFF.

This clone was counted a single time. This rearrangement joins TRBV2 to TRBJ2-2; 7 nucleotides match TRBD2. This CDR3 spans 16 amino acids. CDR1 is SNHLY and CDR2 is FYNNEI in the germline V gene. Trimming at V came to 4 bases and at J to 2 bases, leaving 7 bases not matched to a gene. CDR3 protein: CASSVSSSGNTGELFF. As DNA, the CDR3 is TGTGCCAGCAGTGTCTCTTCTAGCGGTAACACCGGGGAGCTGTTTTTT.

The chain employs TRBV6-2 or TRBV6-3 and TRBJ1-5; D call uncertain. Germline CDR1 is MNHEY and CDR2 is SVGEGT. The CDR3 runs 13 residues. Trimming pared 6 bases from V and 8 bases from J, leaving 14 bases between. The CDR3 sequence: CASSRGFMEPQHF. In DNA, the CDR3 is TGTGCCAGCAGCAGAGGGTTCATGGAGCCCCAGCATTTT.

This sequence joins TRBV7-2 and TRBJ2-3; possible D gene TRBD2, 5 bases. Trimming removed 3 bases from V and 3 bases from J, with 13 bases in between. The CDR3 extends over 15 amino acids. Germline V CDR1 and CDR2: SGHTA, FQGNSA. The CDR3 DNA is TGTGCCAGCAGCTTCGGAAGAGGGCCGACAGATACGCAGTATTTT. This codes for CASSFGRGPTDTQYF.

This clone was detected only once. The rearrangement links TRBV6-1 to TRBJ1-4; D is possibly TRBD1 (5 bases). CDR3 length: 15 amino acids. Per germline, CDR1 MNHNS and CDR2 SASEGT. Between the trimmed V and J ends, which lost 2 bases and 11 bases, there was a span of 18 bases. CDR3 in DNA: TGTGCCAGCAGTGAAAGGGGAAGGGATACTCGGAAACTGTTTTTT. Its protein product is CASSERGRDTRKLFF.

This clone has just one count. The CDR3 sequence: CAWSGDSGGELFF. CDR3 nucleotides: TGTGCCTGGAGTGGAGACAGTGGCGGGGAGCTGTTTTTT. The J gene is TRBJ2-2, the V gene TRBV30; a possible D gene is TRBD1 (5 bases). The CDR3 covers 13 residues. Trimming cost V 1 base and J 7 bases, with 10 bases left between them. Germline-derived CDR1 and CDR2 are GTSNPN and SVGIG (reference sequence).

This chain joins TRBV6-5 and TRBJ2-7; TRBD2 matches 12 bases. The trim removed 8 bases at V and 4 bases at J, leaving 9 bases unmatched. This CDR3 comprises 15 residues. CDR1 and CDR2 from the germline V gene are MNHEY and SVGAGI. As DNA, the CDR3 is TGTGCCAGCTCCCTGACTAGCGGGAGATATTACGAGCAGTACTTC. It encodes CASSLTSGRYYEQYF.